Following are 17 T cell receptor beta chains from one sample sequenced in a study of tumor-infiltrating lymphocytes in primary liver carcinoma. Co-extracting RNA and DNA was done with 20-30 mg of unsorted bulk tissue as input. TCR beta cDNA came from about 0.45 ug total RNA, primed with a constant-region primer. Three-round nested multiplex PCR performed with slightly modified ARM-PCR produced the TCR beta libraries. It was with TRBV1-TRBV30 forward primers and a C-beta reverse primer that the first two PCR rounds were run, at around 9 cycles each. TCRdb processed the multiplex PCR reads anew with MiXCR; each CDR3 protein has one entry. The table shows around 29,000 distinct CDR3 sequences, with 76% occurring only once. The sample taken for sequencing was liver tumor tissue from sampling region 5. Regarding subset: tumor region T5, tumor centre. These receptor sequences come from a middle-aged man with primary liver carcinoma and hepatitis B virus infection.

A note on this clonotype: Compared with germline, one end of the junction differs, possibly owing to a read error. The chain carries TRBV5-1 and TRBJ1-2, with unresolved D. From germline, CDR1 is SGHRS and CDR2 YFSETQ. The CDR3 totals 15 residues. The CDR3 region has the DNA TGCGCCAGCAGCTTGGCGGGTTTCGCTGACTATGGCTACGCCTTC. Protein sequence: CASSLAGFADYGYAF.

This clonotype was seen only once. J is TRBJ2-5 and V is TRBV29-1; D remains unclear. The CDR3 runs 15 residues. V lost 1 base, J lost 1 base, and 13 bases lay in between. The germline gives CDR1 SQVTM, CDR2 ANQGSEA. The CDR3 loop reads CSVEGPGHFQETQYF. CDR3 coding DNA: TGCAGCGTTGAAGGACCCGGGCACTTCCAAGAGACCCAGTACTTC.

With regard to this clonotype: A read error is possible here, since a much larger clone lies one base away. V usage is TRBV24-1 and J usage is TRBJ2-2; D remains ambiguous. The CDR3 runs to 13 residues. Germline CDR1 reads KGHDR; CDR2 reads SFDVKD. The CDR3 region is CASSGGYTGELFF. The CDR3, as DNA: TGTGCCTCCAGTGGTGGGTACACCGGGGAGCTGTTTTTT.

The chain employs TRBV29-1 and TRBJ2-1; a weak D match, TRBD1 (7 bases). CDR3 size: 14 residues. The germline V gene has CDR1 SQVTM and CDR2 ANQGSEA. Between the trimmed V and J ends, which lost 5 bases and 13 bases, there was a span of 24 bases. As DNA, the CDR3 is TGCAGCGTTCCTAGGACAGGAGGGTTTAGTGAACAGTTCTTC. Its protein is CSVPRTGGFSEQFF.

The chain combines TRBV7-9 with TRBJ2-1; D gene ambiguous. The germline CDR1 and CDR2 sequences are SEHNR and FQNEAQ (reference sequence). V lost 2 bases, J lost 7 bases, and 21 bases lay in between. The CDR3 covers 17 residues. CDR3 amino acids: CASSLSYHGPKTNEQFF. The CDR3 region has the DNA TGTGCCAGCAGCTTATCGTATCATGGGCCTAAAACAAATGAGCAGTTCTTC.

A word on this clonotype: The germline gene is not matched at one end of the junction; a read error may be the cause. J is TRBJ2-5 and V is TRBV6-2 or TRBV6-3; D is ambiguous. This CDR3 contains 12 residues. Germline CDR1 and CDR2: MNHEY and SVGEGT. The CDR3 nucleotides read TGCGCCAGCAGTCTTATTGCGGAGACCCAGTACTTC. Translation gives CASSLIAETQYF.

This clonotype came up a few times. Compared with germline, one end of the junction differs, possibly owing to a read error. The chain is built from TRBV5-4 and TRBJ2-7, with 7 bases that match TRBD2. The CDR3 consists of 15 residues. Germline V gene sequence: CDR1 SGHNT, CDR2 YYREEE (reference sequence). The CDR3 reads CASSLDCGSLYEQYF. CDR3 coding DNA: TGTGCCAGTAGCTTGGATTGCGGGAGCCTCTATGAGCAGTACTTC.

Ten or more counts support this clonotype. It may be a read error: a sequence one base away is much more abundant. The missing conserved phenylalanine or tryptophan at the end of this CDR3 makes a read error likely. The chain carries TRBV4-1 and TRBJ2-7, with TRBD1 matching over 10 bases. Germline V gene lookup returns CDR1 MGHRA and CDR2 YSYEKL. The J segment lost 6 bases and the V segment lost 1 base, leaving 3 bases of the junction unmatched. There are 14 residues in the CDR3. The DNA of the CDR3 is TGCGCCAGCAGCCAAGGGGACAGGGGAGGCGAGCAGTACCTC. Its translation is CASSQGDRGGEQYL.

A word on this clonotype: The junction shows a germline mismatch at one end, possibly a read error. The genes are TRBV12-3 or TRBV12-4 and TRBJ1-2; D is ambiguous. There are 14 residues in the CDR3. CDR3 residues: CAGSLELTSYGYTF. The CDR3 nucleotides read TGTGCCGGCAGTTTAGAACTGACAAGCTATGGCTACACCTTC.

Notes on this clonotype: A single base separates this from a much larger clone, so it may be a read error. Without the conserved terminal phenylalanine or tryptophan, this CDR3 likely stems from a read error. The chain carries TRBV28 and TRBJ2-2; D is uncertain. The V end was cut by 5 bases, the J end by 2 bases, with 3 bases between. This CDR3 spans 12 amino acids. Per the germline V gene, CDR1 is MDHEN and CDR2 is SYDVKM. The CDR3 here is CASSLNTGELFL. CDR3 sequence (DNA): TGTGCCAGCAGTCTTAACACCGGGGAGCTGTTTCTT.

The sample holds one count of this clonotype. The CDR3 does not end in the conserved phenylalanine or tryptophan, so this is likely a read error. The V call is TRBV11-2, the J call TRBJ2-1, with D possibly being TRBD2 (5 bases). Deletions cut 7 bases from V and 8 bases from J, with 15 bases between. Germline values: CDR1 SGHAT, CDR2 FQNNGV. The CDR3 covers 13 residues. This CDR3 is CASNFDASYEQFS. The CDR3 DNA follows: TGTGCCAGCAACTTTGACGCTAGCTATGAGCAGTTCTCT.

Notes on this clonotype: A junction boundary mismatches the germline segment, possibly from a read error. The V gene is TRBV6-2 or TRBV6-3, the J gene TRBJ2-1, with 9 bases that match TRBD2. Germline CDR1 reads MNHEY; CDR2 reads SVGEGT. This CDR3 contains 13 residues. For the CDR3, the DNA is TGTGCCAGTAGCGGGAGCTGGTACCATGAGCAATTCTTC. Amino acid sequence: CASSGSWYHEQFF.

Comment on this clonotype: A much more abundant neighbour one base away suggests this may be a read error. This rearrangement joins TRBV4-2 to TRBJ1-1, with TRBD1 as a possible D gene (5 bases). Germline V gene sequence: CDR1 LGHNA, CDR2 YNFKEQ. The CDR3 covers 14 residues. CDR3 nucleotide sequence: TGTGCCAGAAGCCAACTAGGGGAACGGAGTGAAGCTTTCTTT. Protein: CARSQLGERSEAFF.

Regarding this clonotype: One end of the junction is discordant with germline, which a read error may explain. V usage is TRBV6-5 and J usage is TRBJ1-5; perhaps TRBD1 as D (5 bases). This CDR3 has 15 amino acids. Germline lookup yields CDR1 MNHEY and CDR2 SVGAGI. In nucleotides, the CDR3 is TGTGTCAGTCGTCGAGGGGATTATGGCAATCAGCCTCAGCATTTT. Protein product: CVSRRGDYGNQPQHF.

V gene TRBV6-2 or TRBV6-3 combines with J gene TRBJ2-1, with TRBD1 matching over 8 bases. Germline CDR1 reads MNHEY; CDR2 reads SVGEGT. The J segment lost 0 bases and the V segment lost 2 bases, leaving 3 bases of the junction unmatched. The CDR3 sequence is 16 residues long. Here the CDR3 reads CASSYDRGRSYNEQFF. As DNA, the CDR3 is TGTGCCAGCAGTTACGACAGGGGCCGCTCCTACAATGAGCAGTTCTTC.

This clonotype was seen only a few times. The J gene is TRBJ1-2, the V gene TRBV30; D is undetermined. V was trimmed by 1 base and J by 3 bases, leaving 6 bases between them. This CDR3 is 12 amino acids long. CDR1 is GTSNPN, CDR2 SVGIG, per germline (reference sequence). The CDR3 region has the DNA TGTGCCTGGAGTGACCCTGACTATGGCTACACCTTC. Protein: CAWSDPDYGYTF.

Comment on this clonotype: A single base separates this from a much larger clone, so it may be a read error. The chain combines TRBV30 with TRBJ2-5; D is perhaps TRBD2 (6 bases). The germline V gene has CDR1 GTSNPN and CDR2 SVGIG (reference sequence). This CDR3 has 13 residues. The CDR3 is CARSSGEQETQYF. The CDR3 nucleotides are TGTGCCCGGAGCTCGGGAGAGCAAGAGACCCAGTACTTC.